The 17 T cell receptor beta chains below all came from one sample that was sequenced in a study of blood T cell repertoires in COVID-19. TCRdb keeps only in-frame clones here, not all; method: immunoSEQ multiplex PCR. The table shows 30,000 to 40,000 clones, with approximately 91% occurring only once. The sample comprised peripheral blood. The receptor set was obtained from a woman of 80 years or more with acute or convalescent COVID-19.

The CDR3 region has the DNA TGTGCCAGCATCGAGGGTAGCTCTTACTATGGCTACACCTTC. It translates to CASIEGSSYYGYTF. V usage is TRBV2 and J usage is TRBJ1-2, with no clear D. Trimming pared 7 bases from V and 3 bases from J, leaving 15 bases between. This CDR3 is 14 amino acids long. Germline lookup yields CDR1 SNHLY and CDR2 FYNNEI.

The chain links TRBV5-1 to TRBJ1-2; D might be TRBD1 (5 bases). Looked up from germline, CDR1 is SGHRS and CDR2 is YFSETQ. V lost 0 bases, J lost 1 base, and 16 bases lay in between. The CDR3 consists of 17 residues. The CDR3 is CASSLGARQHFNYGYTF. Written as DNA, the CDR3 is TGCGCCAGCAGCTTGGGGGCCCGACAGCACTTTAACTATGGCTACACCTTC.

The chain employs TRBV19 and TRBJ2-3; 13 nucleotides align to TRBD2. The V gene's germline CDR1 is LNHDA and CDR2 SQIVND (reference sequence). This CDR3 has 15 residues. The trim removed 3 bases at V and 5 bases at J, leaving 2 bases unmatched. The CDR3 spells CASSIGLAGEDTQYF. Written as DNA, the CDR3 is TGTGCCAGTAGTATCGGACTAGCGGGGGAAGATACGCAGTATTTT. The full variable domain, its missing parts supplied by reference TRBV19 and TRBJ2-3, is DGGITQSPKYLFRKEGQNVTLSCEQNLNHDAMYWYRQDPGQGLRLIYYSQIVNDFQKGDIAEGYSVSREKKESFPLTVTSAQKNPTAFYLCASSIGLAGEDTQYFGPGTRLTVL.

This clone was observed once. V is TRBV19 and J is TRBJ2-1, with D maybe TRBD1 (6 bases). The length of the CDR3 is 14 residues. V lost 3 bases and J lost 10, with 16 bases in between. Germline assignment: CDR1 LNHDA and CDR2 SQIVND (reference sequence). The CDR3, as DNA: TGTGCCAGTAGTATTAAGCCTGCTCAGGGGGAGCAGTTCTTC. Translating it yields CASSIKPAQGEQFF.

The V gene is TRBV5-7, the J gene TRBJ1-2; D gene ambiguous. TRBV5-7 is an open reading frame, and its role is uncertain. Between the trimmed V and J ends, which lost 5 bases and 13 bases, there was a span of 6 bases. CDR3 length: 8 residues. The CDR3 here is CASRSGTF. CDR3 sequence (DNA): TGTGCCAGCAGATCAGGCACCTTC.

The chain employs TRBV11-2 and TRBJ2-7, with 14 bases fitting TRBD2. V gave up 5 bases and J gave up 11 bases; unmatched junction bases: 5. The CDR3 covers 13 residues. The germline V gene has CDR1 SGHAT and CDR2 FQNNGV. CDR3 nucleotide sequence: TGTGCCAGCAGCCTGACTAGCGGGGGGGCCGAGTACTTC. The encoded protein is CASSLTSGGAEYF. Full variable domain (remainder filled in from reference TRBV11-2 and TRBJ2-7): EAGVAQSPRYKIIEKRQSVAFWCNPISGHATLYWYQQILGQGPKLLIQFQNNGVVDDSQLPKDRFSAERLKGVDSTLKIQPAKLEDSAVYLCASSLTSGGAEYFGPGTRLTVT.

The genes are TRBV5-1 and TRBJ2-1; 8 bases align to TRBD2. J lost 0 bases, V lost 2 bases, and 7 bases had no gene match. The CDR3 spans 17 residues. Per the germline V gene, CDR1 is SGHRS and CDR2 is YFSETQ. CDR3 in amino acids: CASSFGTRGSSYNEQFF. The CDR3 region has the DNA TGCGCCAGCAGCTTCGGGACTAGAGGATCCTCCTACAATGAGCAGTTCTTC.

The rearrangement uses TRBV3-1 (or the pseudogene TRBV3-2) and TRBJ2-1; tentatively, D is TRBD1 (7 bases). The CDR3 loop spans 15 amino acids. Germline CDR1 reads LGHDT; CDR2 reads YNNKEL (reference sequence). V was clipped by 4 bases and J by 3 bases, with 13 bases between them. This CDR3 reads CASSPRRDSYNEQFF. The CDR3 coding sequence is TGTGCCAGCAGCCCAAGGAGGGACAGCTACAATGAGCAGTTCTTC.

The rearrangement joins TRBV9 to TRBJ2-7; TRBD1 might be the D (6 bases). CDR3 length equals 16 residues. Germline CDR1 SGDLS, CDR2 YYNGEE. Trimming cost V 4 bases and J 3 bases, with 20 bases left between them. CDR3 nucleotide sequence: TGTGCCAGCAGCCCTAGAGTAAACCGGGACAACTACGAGCAGTACTTC. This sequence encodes CASSPRVNRDNYEQYF.

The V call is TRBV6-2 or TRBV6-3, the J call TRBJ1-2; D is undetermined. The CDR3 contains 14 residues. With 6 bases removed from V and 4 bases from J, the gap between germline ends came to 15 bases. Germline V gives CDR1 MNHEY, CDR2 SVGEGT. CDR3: CASSPTAVGYGYTF. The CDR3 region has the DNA TGTGCCAGCAGCCCGACTGCGGTAGGCTATGGCTACACCTTC.

CDR3 sequence (DNA): TGTGCCAGCAGCTTGATCACGAATCGGGGGAGCACCTACAATGAGCAGTTCTTC. Amino acid sequence: CASSLITNRGSTYNEQFF. This chain joins TRBV5-6 and TRBJ2-1; weak D call: TRBD2 (6 bases). Per the germline V gene, CDR1 is SGHDT and CDR2 is YYEEEE. V lost 1 base and J lost 2, with 19 bases in between. The CDR3 spans 18 residues.

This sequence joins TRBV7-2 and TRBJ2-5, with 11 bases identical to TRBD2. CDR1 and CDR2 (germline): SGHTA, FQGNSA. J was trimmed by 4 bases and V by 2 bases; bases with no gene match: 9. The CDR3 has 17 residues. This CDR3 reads CASSLQTSGGIRETQYF. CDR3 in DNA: TGTGCCAGCAGCTTACAAACTAGCGGGGGAATAAGAGAGACCCAGTACTTC. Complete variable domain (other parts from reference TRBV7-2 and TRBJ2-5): GAGVSQSPSNKVTEKGKDVELRCDPISGHTALYWYRQSLGQGLEFLIYFQGNSAPDKSGLPSDRFSAERTGGSVSTLTIQRTQQEDSAVYLCASSLQTSGGIRETQYFGPGTRLLVL.

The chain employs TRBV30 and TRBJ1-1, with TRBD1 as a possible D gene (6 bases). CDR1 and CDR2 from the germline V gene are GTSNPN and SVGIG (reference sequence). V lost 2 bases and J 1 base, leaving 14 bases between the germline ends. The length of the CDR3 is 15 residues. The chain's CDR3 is CAWSLPGHPNTEAFF. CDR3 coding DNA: TGTGCCTGGAGTCTTCCGGGACACCCGAACACTGAAGCTTTCTTT.

The CDR3 coding sequence is TGTGCCAGCAGCCAATTATTCCAGGACAGGGCCCGAGCAACTAATGAAAAACTGTTTTTT. Translating gives CASSQLFQDRARATNEKLFF. This chain uses TRBV3-1 (or the pseudogene TRBV3-2) with TRBJ1-4, with 8 bases aligning to TRBD1. Looked up from germline, CDR1 is LGHDT and CDR2 is YNNKEL (reference sequence). The CDR3 loop spans 20 amino acids. Trimming cost V 2 bases and J 0 bases; bases outside gene matches: 14.

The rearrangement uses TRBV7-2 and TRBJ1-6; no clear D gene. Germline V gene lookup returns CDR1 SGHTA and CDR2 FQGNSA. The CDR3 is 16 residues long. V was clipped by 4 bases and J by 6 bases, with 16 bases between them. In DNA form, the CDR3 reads TGTGCCAGCAGCTCCACCCGCGCGGCAGTTAATTCACCCCTCCACTTT. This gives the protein CASSSTRAAVNSPLHF.

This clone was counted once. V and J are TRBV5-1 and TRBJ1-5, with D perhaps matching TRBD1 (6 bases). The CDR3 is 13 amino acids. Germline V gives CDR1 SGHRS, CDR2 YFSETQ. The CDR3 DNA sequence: TGCGCACCGAGGGGGAAGCTAAGGGAGCCCCAGCATTTT. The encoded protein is CAPRGKLREPQHF.

The CDR3 DNA reads TGTGCCAGCAGCTTCACAGGGCCCAGCTCCTACGAGCAGTACTTC. As protein: CASSFTGPSSYEQYF. The chain links TRBV7-2 to TRBJ2-7, with a tentative D call TRBD1 (6 bases). The CDR3 runs 15 residues. The V and J ends lost 3 bases and 0 bases respectively, with 12 bases between them. Germline assignment: CDR1 SGHTA and CDR2 FQGNSA.